Listed here are 23 T cell receptor beta chains from one sample, sequenced in a study of vaccination and CD4 T cells after COVID-19. For these TCRs, the target antigens are not known. As to treatment: roughly ten-day PBMC culture with coronavirus spike peptide pools or control peptides (ViraFEST assay). Samples of CD4+ T cells were obtained from the unexposed donor before the COVID-19 pandemic (2011-2018). CD4+ T cells that had been cultured provided DNA sequenced with the Oncomine TCR Beta short-read assay. Genomic DNA from cultured CD4+ T cells was extracted. TCRdb re-analysed the PCR reads in MiXCR, keeping a single row per CDR3 protein. This table holds about 7,800 distinct CDR3 sequences, 41% found once. What was sequenced was CD4+ T cells from blood, cultured in vitro. Receptors were obtained from a human donor in good health.

The genes are TRBV6-1 and TRBJ2-3; a possible D gene is TRBD2 (6 bases). The germline V gene encodes CDR1 MNHNS and CDR2 SASEGT. The CDR3 totals 18 residues. Trimming cost V 5 bases and J 0 bases, with 21 bases left between them. The CDR3: CASSPLTAPSASTDTQYF. The CDR3, as DNA: TGTGCCAGCAGTCCCCTCACTGCTCCTAGCGCCAGCACAGATACGCAGTATTTT.

This clonotype was found once. This sequence joins TRBV5-1 and TRBJ2-7, with D possibly matching TRBD1 (6 bases). Germline CDR1 reads SGHRS; CDR2 reads YFSETQ. The CDR3 is 16 residues long. Trimming shortened V by 5 bases and J by 0 bases, and 18 bases separated the two germline ends. CDR3 coding DNA: TGCGCCAGCAGAATAGTACAACAGGGAAGCTCCTACGAGCAGTACTTC. Its translation: CASRIVQQGSSYEQYF.

Relative to its sample, this clonotype is medium-sized. V is TRBV19 and J is TRBJ2-7; D uncertain. The CDR3 length is 14 residues. Germline values: CDR1 LNHDA, CDR2 SQIVND (reference sequence). Trimming took 4 bases from V and 0 from J, leaving 10 bases between them. DNA for the CDR3: TGTGCCAGTAGTAAGGACCCGAGCTCCTACGAGCAGTACTTC. Translation: CASSKDPSSYEQYF. Variable domain in full (rest from reference TRBV19 and TRBJ2-7): DGGITQSPKYLFRKEGQNVTLSCEQNLNHDAMYWYRQDPGQGLRLIYYSQIVNDFQKGDIAEGYSVSREKKESFPLTVTSAQKNPTAFYLCASSKDPSSYEQYFGPGTRLTVT.

In its sample, this clonotype was seen a few times. This chain joins TRBV20-1 and TRBJ2-7, with 8 bases matching TRBD2. CDR1 and CDR2 (germline): DFQATT, SNEGSKA (reference sequence). This CDR3 is 14 amino acids long. V lost 7 bases to trimming and J lost 3 bases; unmatched junction nucleotides: 11. Here the CDR3 DNA reads TGCAGTGGACAGCCCGGGACTAGGAACTACGAGCAGTACTTC. It translates to CSGQPGTRNYEQYF.

V is TRBV7-9 and J is TRBJ2-2; 7 bases are a match to TRBD1. The CDR3 spans 16 residues. Germline V lookup: CDR1 SEHNR, CDR2 FQNEAQ (reference sequence). V lost 1 base, J lost 1 base, and 3 bases stayed unmatched. The CDR3 loop reads CASSLVWTGNTGELFF. The DNA of the CDR3 is TGTGCCAGCAGCTTAGTATGGACAGGGAACACCGGGGAGCTGTTTTTT. Looking up the rest from reference TRBV7-9 and TRBJ2-2 gives the full variable domain: DTGVSQNPRHKITKRGQNVTFRCDPISEHNRLYWYRQTLGQGPEFLTYFQNEAQLEKSRLLSDRFSAERPKGSFSTLEIQRTEQGDSAMYLCASSLVWTGNTGELFFGEGSRLTVL.

This clonotype was detected only a few times. This sequence joins TRBV20-1 and TRBJ2-3, with D tentatively TRBD1 (6 bases). The CDR3 is 14 residues long. The ends were cut back, 4 bases at V and 0 bases at J, with 11 bases in the middle. The V gene's germline CDR1 is DFQATT and CDR2 SNEGSKA (reference sequence). The CDR3 protein is CSAMGAASTDTQYF. CDR3 DNA sequence: TGCAGTGCTATGGGGGCGGCTAGCACAGATACGCAGTATTTT.

The chain combines TRBV7-2 with TRBJ2-5; D is ambiguous. V was shortened by 10 bases and J by 4 bases, with 4 bases between the two germline ends. CDR3 length: 9 residues. In germline, CDR1 is SGHTA, CDR2 FQGNSA. CDR3 region: CAIGETQYF. The CDR3 coding sequence is TGTGCCATAGGAGAGACCCAGTACTTC.

This clonotype was detected a few times. The CDR3 loop is CASSKAEPRTGKADTQYF. CDR3 DNA: TGTGCCAGCAGCAAAGCGGAGCCGAGGACAGGGAAAGCAGATACGCAGTATTTT. The V gene is TRBV21-1, the J gene TRBJ2-3; the table's D gene call, TRBD1, was not cross checked with the DNA. TRBV21-1 is a known pseudogene. The CDR3 has 18 amino acids.

The chain carries TRBV12-3 or TRBV12-4 and TRBJ1-5; maybe TRBD1 (5 bases). The CDR3 has 16 residues. The V and J ends lost 5 bases and 3 bases respectively, with 17 bases between them. CDR3 residues: CASSIQGEGPNQPQHF. CDR3 sequence (DNA): TGTGCCAGCAGTATTCAGGGTGAAGGGCCCAATCAGCCCCAGCATTTT.

V is TRBV29-1 and J is TRBJ2-7; 12 bases line up with TRBD2. With 6 bases clipped from V and 10 bases from J, the junction kept 7 bases outside the gene matches. Germline CDR1 and CDR2: SQVTM and ANQGSEA. This CDR3 region has 12 residues. CDR3 region: CSVGLAGGPQYF. In DNA, the CDR3 is TGCAGCGTAGGCCTAGCGGGAGGGCCCCAGTACTTC.

The CDR3 DNA follows: TGTGCCAGCAGCGCGGAGGGCAATCAGCCCCAGCATTTT. Translating gives CASSAEGNQPQHF. This chain joins TRBV7-2 and TRBJ1-5; D remains ambiguous. V gave up 5 bases and J gave up 2 bases, with 7 bases separating them. The CDR3 is 13 residues long. Per germline, CDR1 SGHTA and CDR2 FQGNSA.

The sample holds a few counts of this clonotype. The genes are TRBV28 and TRBJ2-2; D is perhaps TRBD2 (7 bases). Germline assignment: CDR1 MDHEN and CDR2 SYDVKM. The CDR3 totals 17 residues. V lost 3 bases, J lost 4 bases, and 18 bases lay in between. The CDR3 protein is CASSFPHWGGGTGELFF. The CDR3 DNA reads as TGTGCCAGCAGTTTCCCTCACTGGGGAGGGGGCACCGGGGAGCTGTTTTTT.

The V and J genes are TRBV7-8 and TRBJ2-3; a possible D gene is TRBD2 (5 bases). The CDR3 is 13 residues long. Between the trimmed V and J ends, which lost 5 bases and 3 bases, there was a span of 9 bases. The germline V gene encodes CDR1 SGHVS and CDR2 FQNEAQ. CDR3 protein: CASSTGLTDTQYF. CDR3 coding DNA: TGTGCCAGCAGCACCGGACTGACAGATACGCAGTATTTT.

The chain couples TRBV5-1 to TRBJ2-7; D gene ambiguous. Germline CDR1 and CDR2: SGHRS and YFSETQ. The CDR3 runs 13 residues. Trimming removed 0 bases from V and 3 bases from J, with 7 bases in between. The CDR3 loop reads CASSLAVDYEQYF. The CDR3 coding sequence is TGCGCCAGCAGCTTGGCGGTCGACTACGAGCAGTACTTC.

The chain's CDR3 is CASSFSGHEQFF. The CDR3 DNA is TGTGCCAGCAGCTTTTCCGGCCATGAGCAGTTCTTC. The rearrangement links TRBV7-6 to TRBJ2-1, with D uncertain. This CDR3 has 12 residues. V was cut by 3 bases and J by 8 bases, with 8 bases left in between. CDR1 is SGHVS, CDR2 FNYEAQ, per germline.

This chain uses TRBV20-1 with TRBJ1-4; D gene unclear. Germline V CDR1 and CDR2: DFQATT, SNEGSKA (reference sequence). CDR3 length: 15 amino acids. V lost 4 bases and J lost 1, with 13 bases in between. The CDR3 DNA is TGCAGTGCTAATCAAAGGCCGGTAACTAATGAAAAACTGTTTTTT. It specifies CSANQRPVTNEKLFF.

This clonotype has only a few counts. The rearrangement links TRBV7-8 to TRBJ2-7; the D is unclear. Trimming left V 3 bases short and J 4 bases short, with 7 bases between. Germline CDR1 reads SGHVS; CDR2 reads FQNEAQ. There are 12 residues in the CDR3. CDR3: CASSFGEYEQYF. CDR3 coding DNA: TGTGCCAGCAGCTTTGGAGAATACGAGCAGTACTTC.

V is TRBV5-1 and J is TRBJ2-7; D call uncertain. V lost 4 bases and J lost 0, with 8 bases in between. The germline gives CDR1 SGHRS, CDR2 YFSETQ. There are 13 residues in the CDR3. This CDR3 reads CASSQTHSYEQYF. CDR3 coding DNA: TGCGCCAGCAGCCAAACACACTCCTACGAGCAGTACTTC.

By share, this clonotype counts as large. The chain couples TRBV20-1 to TRBJ1-6; 11 bases map to TRBD1. V lost 4 bases and J lost 7; bases outside the gene matches: 6. The CDR3 is 15 amino acids. Germline V lookup: CDR1 DFQATT, CDR2 SNEGSKA (reference sequence). CDR3 nucleotides: TGCAGTGCTAAGGACAGGGGGCGCGGAAATTCACCCCTCCACTTT. It encodes CSAKDRGRGNSPLHF.

This clonotype was seen only a few times. This chain connects TRBV6-1 to TRBJ1-5; D remains ambiguous. V dropped 2 bases and J dropped 3 bases, with 5 bases sitting between them. Germline V lookup: CDR1 MNHNS, CDR2 SASEGT. The CDR3 is made up of 13 amino acids. The CDR3 region has the DNA TGTGCCAGCAGTGAACGAAACAATCAGCCCCAGCATTTT. This sequence encodes CASSERNNQPQHF.

J is TRBJ1-1 and V is TRBV20-1, with D maybe TRBD1 (6 bases). CDR1 DFQATT and CDR2 SNEGSKA come from the germline V gene (reference sequence). This CDR3 spans 12 amino acids. V lost 4 bases, J lost 3 bases, and 9 bases lay in between. The CDR3: CSAKQGYTEAFF. The CDR3 DNA reads TGCAGTGCTAAACAGGGTTACACTGAAGCTTTCTTT.

The chain employs TRBV24-1 and TRBJ1-2, with D possibly TRBD1 on 5 matching bases. The V end was cut by 10 bases, the J end by 7 bases, with 12 bases between. This CDR3 contains 11 residues. Germline CDR1 is KGHDR and CDR2 is SFDVKD. The CDR3 region is CATDGGGGYTF. In nucleotides, the CDR3 is TGTGCCACAGACGGGGGTGGTGGCTACACCTTC.

The chain uses TRBV10-3 and TRBJ2-1; 11 nucleotides line up with TRBD2. V shed 7 bases, J shed 0 bases, and the junction held 14 bases outside the gene matches. This CDR3 has 19 residues. CDR1 ENHRY and CDR2 SYGVKD come from the germline V gene. The CDR3: CAITQMGTSGLSSYNEQFF. The CDR3 region has the DNA TGTGCCATCACTCAAATGGGGACTAGCGGCCTGAGCTCCTACAATGAGCAGTTCTTC.